This entry concerns a single TCR beta chain. Its antigen remains unidentified. No per-base quality is available; no much larger clone lies one base away. From cysteine to phenylalanine, the CDR3 is 16 amino acids long. The CDR3 DNA has 48 bases and is translated from base 1. Trimming removed 1 base from V and 4 bases from J, leaving 16 bases between the germline ends. CDR1 and CDR2 are read off the germline V gene as MGHRA and YSYEKL. Healthy controls were over 15 blood donors whose buffy coats were used, with a median age of about 56 years (range about 20-75) and approximately 51% female. Positive magnetic bead selection on an AutoMACS was used to isolate CD4+ and CD8+ cells, with flow cytometry used to check purity. Peripheral blood mononuclear cells were obtained using density gradient separation with Ficoll-Paque PLUS. DNA from CD4-enriched, CD8-enriched or PBMC samples was extracted using Nucleospin Tissue or Tissue XS kits and then quantified on a Qubit 2.0 fluorometer.

The immunoSEQ assay was applied to genomic DNA for TCRB CDR3 sequencing. The paper's data handling went like this. Nothing other than productive TCRB rearrangements was included in the analyses. Defining a clone by its unique TCRB CDR3 sequence, the study calculated clonality as a productive clonality index derived from Shannon entropy. Repertoire overlap for a pair of samples was computed from each clone's template counts relative to total templates per sample. A correlation with a Spearman r of around 0.6 was found between V-gene usage by flow cytometry and V-gene usage by TCRB sequencing. The immuneACCESS repertoire file appears here via TCRdb, limited to in-frame rearrangements. These files lack a portion of the clones; in checked studies, under half of the deficit traces to unresolved V genes, and the cause of the others is not known. Clone size and V and J calls were adopted from that table, with D and trimming inferred from the DNA. Present in this sample are some 20,000 clones, roughly 80% of which were seen just once. The ten most abundant clones make up over 20% of the sample.

The sample belongs to a study of somatic mutations in cytotoxic T cells in rheumatoid arthritis (dated by TCRdb to between 2016 and 2019). At the level of the whole study: Some T-cell populations stained with V beta antibodies were sorted by flow on a FACSAria II or Sony SH800 to nearly 100% purity, with sorted V beta1+ cells additionally subjected to TCRB sequencing. In newly diagnosed rheumatoid arthritis without treatment, the study examined if expanded CD8+ T-cell clones harbor somatic mutations, relying on TCRB deep sequencing to characterize clonality. Patient and control groups had essentially identical median ages. TCRB deep sequencing covered about 60 patients with rheumatoid arthritis along with 15 to 20 healthy controls. Results the study describes overall, beyond this receptor: CD8+ T-cell clonality did not differ significantly between rheumatoid arthritis patients and age-matched healthy controls. The largest CD8+ clone made up more than 20% of CD8+ cells in about an eighth of the 65 patients, and blood and synovial fluid shared several identical CD8+ TCRB sequences. The expanded CD8+ clones had unknown antigen targets, and not appearing in virus-specific databases did not rule out that they were virus-specific. An increase of CD8+ clonality with age was seen in patients (Spearman r ~ 0.47) but not in healthy controls. The slight underrepresentation of TRBV07 in patients was not corrected for multiple comparisons.

The receptor was isolated from a woman aged 55-69 years in good health. Sample: CD8+ T cells sorted from blood. The V and J segments used are TRBV4-1 and TRBJ1-1; the D segment cannot be called with confidence. The CDR3 reads as follows: CASSQGEWLVFTEAFF. The nucleotide sequence is given as TGCGCCAGCAGCCAAGGGGAGTGGCTTGTATTCACTGAAGCTTTCTTT.